Presented here are 28 T cell receptor beta chains from one specimen sequenced in a study of blood T cell repertoires in COVID-19. The protocol was immunoSEQ multiplex PCR, while the TCRdb copy is restricted to in-frame clones and leaves out a portion. The data show 58,000 or so clones, roughly 74% seen once. What was sequenced was peripheral blood. Source of these receptors: a woman aged 80 or over with acute or convalescent COVID-19.

This clone was counted a few times. The chain links TRBV5-1 to TRBJ1-4; D is perhaps TRBD1 (5 bases). This CDR3 comprises 15 residues. V lost 0 bases to trimming and J lost 6 bases, with 12 bases between them. Germline-derived CDR1 and CDR2 are SGHRS and YFSETQ. The CDR3 DNA reads TGCGCCAGCAGCTTGGCCCCAGGGTACTATGAAAAACTGTTTTTT. Protein: CASSLAPGYYEKLFF.

This chain uses TRBV29-1 with TRBJ1-5, with 9 bases aligning to TRBD1. The length of the CDR3 is 14 residues. J lost 2 bases, V lost 7 bases, and 6 bases had no gene match. Germline CDR1 and CDR2: SQVTM and ANQGSEA. The CDR3 region is CSAVQGAGNQPQHF. The CDR3 bases are TGCAGCGCTGTACAGGGGGCTGGCAATCAGCCCCAGCATTTT. The full variable domain, its missing parts supplied by reference TRBV29-1 and TRBJ1-5, is SAVISQKPSRDICQRGTSLTIQCQVDSQVTMMFWYRQQPGQSLTLIATANQGSEATYESGFVIDKFPISRPNLTFSTLTVSNMSPEDSSIYLCSAVQGAGNQPQHFGDGTRLSIL.

In its sample, this clone was seen a few times. The rearrangement links TRBV18 to TRBJ2-5; D remains unclear. Looked up from germline, CDR1 is KGHSH and CDR2 is LQKENI. There are 15 residues in the CDR3. Trimming left V 0 bases short and J 1 base short, with 9 bases between. CDR3 protein: CASSPPSAGQETQYF. CDR3 nucleotides: TGTGCCAGCTCACCACCGTCGGCAGGCCAAGAGACCCAGTACTTC.

This clone was picked up a small number of times. The chain links TRBV19 to TRBJ2-7; 9 bases align to TRBD1. The CDR3 loop spans 14 amino acids. Trimming cost V 5 bases and J 5 bases; bases outside gene matches: 7. CDR1 LNHDA and CDR2 SQIVND come from the germline V gene (reference sequence). The CDR3 nucleotides are TGTGCCAGTAGTGTAGTCGGGACAGGGCACGAGCAGTACTTC. Residues: CASSVVGTGHEQYF.

The rearrangement joins TRBV4-3 to TRBJ2-7; 8 nucleotides match TRBD2. Germline values: CDR1 LGHNA, CDR2 YSLEER. V was pared by 0 bases and J by 2 bases, with 6 bases of the junction left unmatched. This CDR3 has 16 amino acids. CDR3 nucleotide sequence: TGCGCCAGCAGCCAAGAGGCTAGCGGGTCTGCCTACGAGCAGTACTTC. It encodes CASSQEASGSAYEQYF.

The chain carries TRBV11-2 and TRBJ2-7; 9 bases fit TRBD1. In germline, CDR1 is SGHAT, CDR2 FQNNGV. The length of the CDR3 is 17 residues. Trimming removed 3 bases from V and 3 bases from J; junction bases left unmatched: 12. The CDR3 region has the DNA TGTGCCAGCAGCTTGGTCGTCTTCGGACAGGGGATCTACGAGCAGTACTTC. Translated: CASSLVVFGQGIYEQYF. The whole variable domain, filled in from reference TRBV11-2 and TRBJ2-7, reads EAGVAQSPRYKIIEKRQSVAFWCNPISGHATLYWYQQILGQGPKLLIQFQNNGVVDDSQLPKDRFSAERLKGVDSTLKIQPAKLEDSAVYLCASSLVVFGQGIYEQYFGPGTRLTVT.

This chain joins TRBV11-3 and TRBJ1-2, with no clear D. The CDR3 runs to 13 residues. The V and J ends lost 2 bases and 4 bases respectively, with 8 bases between them. The germline V gene encodes CDR1 SGHNT and CDR2 YENEEA. The CDR3 region is CASSLSRSYGYTF. Written as DNA, the CDR3 is TGTGCCAGCAGCTTAAGTCGGTCCTATGGCTACACCTTC.

The chain recombines TRBV11-3 with TRBJ2-5, with 8 bases identical to TRBD2. This CDR3 is built from 17 residues. Germline values: CDR1 SGHNT, CDR2 YENEEA. V lost 4 bases, J lost 2 bases, and 12 bases stayed unmatched. The CDR3 loop reads CASSSQSVSSGQETQYF. Written as DNA, the CDR3 is TGTGCCAGCAGCTCCCAAAGTGTATCTAGCGGGCAAGAGACCCAGTACTTC.

J is TRBJ2-3 and V is TRBV10-2; 8 positions match TRBD2. From germline, CDR1 is WSHSY and CDR2 SAAADI. The length of the CDR3 is 17 residues. After removal of 2 bases from V and 6 bases from J, the junction contained 13 bases not matched to a gene. CDR3 in DNA: TGCGCCAGCAGTGAGAGCCGGGGGCTAGCGGGTTCTGATACGCAGTATTTT. This encodes CASSESRGLAGSDTQYF.

This clone was seen once. The V and J genes are TRBV3-1 (or the pseudogene TRBV3-2) and TRBJ1-6, with D possibly being TRBD1 (5 bases). The germline CDR1 and CDR2 sequences are LGHDT and YNNKEL (reference sequence). V lost 2 bases and J lost 13, with 9 bases in between. The CDR3 has 12 amino acids. As DNA, the CDR3 is TGTGCCAGCAGCCAATGGGGCCTTCCCCTCCACTTT. Translating gives CASSQWGLPLHF.

This clone was counted a few times. This chain connects TRBV5-1 to TRBJ1-1, with a weak D call TRBD1 (5 bases). Germline CDR1 and CDR2: SGHRS and YFSETQ. V was shortened by 7 bases and J by 0 bases, with 10 bases between the two germline ends. The CDR3 runs to 13 residues. The CDR3 region has the DNA TGCGCCAGCCGTTCAGGGATGAACACTGAAGCTTTCTTT. Protein product: CASRSGMNTEAFF.

This clone was seen ten or more times. The chain is built from TRBV2 and TRBJ1-2; 9 bases agree with TRBD1. There are 15 residues in the CDR3. Losses at the gene ends were 4 bases for V and 4 bases for J; bases not matched to a gene: 7. The V gene's germline CDR1 is SNHLY and CDR2 FYNNEI. The DNA for the CDR3 is TGTGCCAGCAGTGGCACAGGGGGCGGGCGCTATGGCTACACCTTC. Its translation is CASSGTGGGRYGYTF.

The CDR3 sequence is CASSQELSGQPQHF. The CDR3 region has the DNA TGCGCCAGCAGCCAAGAGCTCTCGGGTCAGCCCCAGCATTTT. The chain combines TRBV4-1 with TRBJ1-5; D ambiguous. The length of the CDR3 is 14 residues. Per germline, CDR1 MGHRA and CDR2 YSYEKL. The V end was cut by 0 bases, the J end by 6 bases, with 9 bases between.

The rearrangement links TRBV5-4 to TRBJ2-1; TRBD2 aligns across 12 bases. Germline-derived CDR1 and CDR2 are SGHNT and YYREEE (reference sequence). The junction had 3 bases not matched to a gene; V was cut back by 1 base and J by 7 bases. The length of the CDR3 is 15 residues. CDR3 region: CASSLNLAGGNEQFF. CDR3 DNA sequence: TGTGCCAGCAGCTTGAATCTAGCGGGAGGGAATGAGCAGTTCTTC.

The V call is TRBV6-6, the J call TRBJ2-3, with a possible D match to TRBD1 (6 bases). Trimming pared 6 bases from V and 2 bases from J, leaving 12 bases between. Germline CDR1 reads MNHNY; CDR2 reads SVGAGI (reference sequence). This CDR3 is 14 amino acids long. CDR3 protein: CASRKDRPTDTQYF. In DNA, the CDR3 is TGTGCCAGCAGGAAGGACAGACCCACAGATACGCAGTATTTT.

Only a few counts were recorded for this clone. The rearrangement links TRBV5-1 to TRBJ2-1; 12 nucleotides agree with TRBD2. The germline CDR1 and CDR2 sequences are SGHRS and YFSETQ. The CDR3 length is 16 residues. V was pared by 1 base and J by 4 bases, with 3 bases of the junction left unmatched. Here the CDR3 DNA reads TGCGCCAGCAGCTTGACCGGGACTAGCGGGTACAATGAGCAGTTCTTC. Translated: CASSLTGTSGYNEQFF. Supplemented by reference TRBV5-1 and TRBJ2-1, the full variable domain reads KAGVTQTPRYLIKTRGQQVTLSCSPISGHRSVSWYQQTPGQGLQFLFEYFSETQRNKGNFPGRFSGRQFSNSRSEMNVSTLELGDSALYLCASSLTGTSGYNEQFFGPGTRLTVL.

This chain connects TRBV7-2 to TRBJ2-7; 10 bases are a match to TRBD2. The junction had 6 bases not matched to a gene; V was cut back by 5 bases and J by 2 bases. This CDR3 is built from 15 residues. Germline loops: CDR1 SGHTA, CDR2 FQGNSA. The DNA for the CDR3 is TGTGCCAGCAGCGCATGGACTAGCGGTCCCTACGAGCAGTACTTC. The encoded protein is CASSAWTSGPYEQYF.

The chain joins TRBV12-3 or TRBV12-4 to TRBJ2-2; tentatively, D is TRBD1 (5 bases). The CDR3 contains 13 residues. The V end was cut by 5 bases, the J end by 3 bases, with 7 bases between. CDR3 sequence: CASSGADTGELFF. The DNA for the CDR3 is TGTGCCAGCAGTGGGGCTGACACCGGGGAGCTGTTTTTT.

The gene calls are TRBV19 and TRBJ2-7, with 7 bases fitting TRBD1. CDR1 is LNHDA, CDR2 SQIVND, per germline (reference sequence). Losses at the gene ends were 5 bases for V and 2 bases for J; bases not matched to a gene: 6. This CDR3 contains 14 residues. CDR3 sequence reads: CASSQPGQTYEQYF. CDR3 sequence (DNA): TGTGCCAGTAGTCAGCCGGGACAGACCTACGAGCAGTACTTC.

The rearrangement links TRBV19 to TRBJ2-1, with 7 bases that match TRBD2. The CDR3 loop spans 18 amino acids. CDR1 LNHDA and CDR2 SQIVND come from the germline V gene (reference sequence). The J segment lost 0 bases and the V segment lost 3 bases, leaving 11 bases of the junction unmatched. The CDR3 reads CASSIYLRGGSSYNEQFF. For the CDR3, the DNA is TGTGCCAGTAGTATTTACCTGCGGGGCGGGAGCTCCTACAATGAGCAGTTCTTC.

The rearrangement links TRBV24-1 to TRBJ2-1; D remains ambiguous. The V end was cut by 4 bases, the J end by 5 bases, with 5 bases between. The CDR3 is made up of 12 amino acids. The germline gives CDR1 KGHDR, CDR2 SFDVKD. The CDR3 nucleotides are TGTGCCACCAGTGAGAGAGACAATGAGCAGTTCTTC. Protein: CATSERDNEQFF.

This chain links TRBV6-2 or TRBV6-3 with TRBJ2-3, with 7 bases aligning to TRBD2. After removal of 2 bases from V and 3 bases from J, the junction contained 2 bases not matched to a gene. The germline V gene encodes CDR1 MNHEY and CDR2 SVGEGT. CDR3 length: 14 amino acids. CDR3 nucleotides: TGTGCCAGCAGTTACGAAGCGGGAACAGATACGCAGTATTTT. Amino acid sequence: CASSYEAGTDTQYF.

The sample holds one count of this clone. V usage is TRBV6-5 and J usage is TRBJ2-3; 7 positions match TRBD1. CDR1 MNHEY and CDR2 SVGAGI come from the germline V gene. With V trimmed by 6 bases and J by 0 bases, 6 bases remained unmatched. The CDR3 is 15 amino acids. The DNA for the CDR3 is TGTGCCAGCAGCCGAGACAGGGTCAGCACAGATACGCAGTATTTT. Its translation is CASSRDRVSTDTQYF.

The CDR3 loop is CASSLQGTRAYEQYF. CDR3 nucleotides: TGTGCCAGCAGCCTACAGGGAACACGCGCCTACGAGCAGTACTTC. The chain uses TRBV6-5 and TRBJ2-7; perhaps TRBD1 as D (6 bases). Per germline, CDR1 MNHEY and CDR2 SVGAGI. The CDR3 spans 15 residues. V lost 6 bases and J lost 2, with 17 bases in between.

Turning to this clone: At one end the junction does not follow the germline gene, possibly because of a read error. The chain employs TRBV12-3 or TRBV12-4 and TRBJ2-7; maybe TRBD2 (5 bases). CDR3 length equals 11 residues. DNA for the CDR3: TGTGCCAGCAGTTTATTAGGACTCCAAAACTTC. Encoded protein: CASSLLGLQNF.

This chain uses TRBV19 with TRBJ1-5, with D hard to call. This CDR3 is 16 amino acids long. Germline V lookup: CDR1 LNHDA, CDR2 SQIVND (reference sequence). Trimming cost V 0 bases and J 0 bases, with 9 bases left between them. The DNA of the CDR3 is TGTGCCAGTAGTATAGACCTCACAAGTAGCAATCAGCCCCAGCATTTT. Translated, it gives CASSIDLTSSNQPQHF.

This chain joins TRBV28 and TRBJ2-6; the D gene is possibly TRBD1 (6 bases). The CDR3 has 18 residues. With 4 bases removed from V and 3 bases from J, the gap between germline ends came to 19 bases. In germline, CDR1 is MDHEN, CDR2 SYDVKM. CDR3 region: CASSSFSRGTFGANVLTF. In DNA form, the CDR3 reads TGTGCCAGCAGTTCCTTCAGTAGGGGGACCTTTGGGGCCAACGTCCTGACTTTC. Together with reference TRBV28 and TRBJ2-6, the CDR3 gives the full variable domain: DVKVTQSSRYLVKRTGEKVFLECVQDMDHENMFWYRQDPGLGLRLIYFSYDVKMKEKGDIPEGYSVSREKKERFSLILESASTNQTSMYLCASSSFSRGTFGANVLTFGAGSRLTVL.

The CDR3 DNA is TGCGCCAGCAGCTTGGACCAGGGGGCCACTGAAGCTTTCTTT. Protein product: CASSLDQGATEAFF. The chain combines TRBV5-1 with TRBJ1-1; the match to TRBD1 covers 8 bases. The junction had 2 bases not matched to a gene; V was cut back by 0 bases and J by 4 bases. The CDR3 is 14 residues long. In germline, CDR1 is SGHRS, CDR2 YFSETQ.